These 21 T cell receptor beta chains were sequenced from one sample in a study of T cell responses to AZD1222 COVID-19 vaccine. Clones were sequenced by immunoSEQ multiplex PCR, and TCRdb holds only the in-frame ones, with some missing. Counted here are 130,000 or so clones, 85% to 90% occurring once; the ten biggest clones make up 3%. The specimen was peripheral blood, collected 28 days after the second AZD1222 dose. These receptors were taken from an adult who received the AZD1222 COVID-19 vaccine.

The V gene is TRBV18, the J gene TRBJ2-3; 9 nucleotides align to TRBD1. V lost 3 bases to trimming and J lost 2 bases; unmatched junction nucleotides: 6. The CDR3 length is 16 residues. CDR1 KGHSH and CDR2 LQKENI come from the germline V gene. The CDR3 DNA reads TGTGCCAGCTCACCTGGCCGGGACAGGGCCACAGATACGCAGTATTTT. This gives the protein CASSPGRDRATDTQYF.

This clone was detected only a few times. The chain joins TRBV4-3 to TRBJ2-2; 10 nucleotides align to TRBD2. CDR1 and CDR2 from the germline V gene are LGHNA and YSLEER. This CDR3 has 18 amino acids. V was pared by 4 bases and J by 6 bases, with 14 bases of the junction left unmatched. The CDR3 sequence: CASSRDLAGASSAGELFF. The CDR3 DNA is TGCGCCAGCAGCCGCGACCTAGCGGGGGCTTCGAGTGCCGGGGAGCTGTTTTTT.

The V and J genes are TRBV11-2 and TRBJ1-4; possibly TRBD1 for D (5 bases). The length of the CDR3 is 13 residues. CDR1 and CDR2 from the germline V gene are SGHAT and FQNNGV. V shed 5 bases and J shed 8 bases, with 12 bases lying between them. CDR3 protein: CASSPGIGEKLFF. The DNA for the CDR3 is TGTGCCAGCAGCCCAGGGATCGGCGAAAAACTGTTTTTT.

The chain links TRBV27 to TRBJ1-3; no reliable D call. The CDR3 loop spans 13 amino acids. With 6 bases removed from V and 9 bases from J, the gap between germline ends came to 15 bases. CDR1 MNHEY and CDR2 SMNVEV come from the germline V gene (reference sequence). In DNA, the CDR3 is TGTGCCAGCAGCGGACGGGCTGGCGGCACCATATATTTT. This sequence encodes CASSGRAGGTIYF.

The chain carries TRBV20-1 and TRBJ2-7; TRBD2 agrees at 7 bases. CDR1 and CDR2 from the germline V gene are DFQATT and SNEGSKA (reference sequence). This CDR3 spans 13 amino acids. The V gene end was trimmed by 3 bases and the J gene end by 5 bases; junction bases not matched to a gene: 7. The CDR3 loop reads CSASAGVAHEQYF. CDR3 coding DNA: TGCAGTGCTAGTGCGGGGGTGGCACACGAGCAGTACTTC.

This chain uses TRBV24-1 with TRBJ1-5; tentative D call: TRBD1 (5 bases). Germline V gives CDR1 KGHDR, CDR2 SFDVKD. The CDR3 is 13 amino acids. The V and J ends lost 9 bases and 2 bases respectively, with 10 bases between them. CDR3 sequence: CATSWGGNQPQHF. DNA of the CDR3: TGTGCCACCTCCTGGGGGGGCAATCAGCCCCAGCATTTT.

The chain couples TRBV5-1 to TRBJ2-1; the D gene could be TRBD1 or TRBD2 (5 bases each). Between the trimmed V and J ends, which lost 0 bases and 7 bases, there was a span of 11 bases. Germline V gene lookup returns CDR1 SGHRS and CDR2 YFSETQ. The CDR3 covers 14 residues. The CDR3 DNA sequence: TGCGCCAGCAGCTTGGGGGGACCCTTAAATGAGCAGTTCTTC. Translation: CASSLGGPLNEQFF. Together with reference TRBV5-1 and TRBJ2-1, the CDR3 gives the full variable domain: KAGVTQTPRYLIKTRGQQVTLSCSPISGHRSVSWYQQTPGQGLQFLFEYFSETQRNKGNFPGRFSGRQFSNSRSEMNVSTLELGDSALYLCASSLGGPLNEQFFGPGTRLTVL.

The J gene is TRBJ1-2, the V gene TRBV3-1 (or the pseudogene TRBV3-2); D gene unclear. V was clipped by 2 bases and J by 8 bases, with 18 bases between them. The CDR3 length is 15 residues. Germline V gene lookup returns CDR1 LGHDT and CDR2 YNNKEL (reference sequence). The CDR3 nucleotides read TGTGCCAGCAGCCAATGGAACACCCCGAGGGAGGGCTACACCTTC. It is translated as CASSQWNTPREGYTF.

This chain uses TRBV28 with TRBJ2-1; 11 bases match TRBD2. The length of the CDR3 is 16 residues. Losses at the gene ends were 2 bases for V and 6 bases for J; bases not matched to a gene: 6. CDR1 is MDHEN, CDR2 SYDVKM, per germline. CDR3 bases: TGTGCCAGCAGTTTACCACTAGCGGGGGTTTCCAATGAGCAGTTCTTC. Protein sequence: CASSLPLAGVSNEQFF.

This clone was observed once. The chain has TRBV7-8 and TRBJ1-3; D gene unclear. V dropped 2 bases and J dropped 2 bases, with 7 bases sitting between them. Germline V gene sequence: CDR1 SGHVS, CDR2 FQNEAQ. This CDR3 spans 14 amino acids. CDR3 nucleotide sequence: TGTGCCAGCAGCTTACCGGGTACTGGAAACACCATATATTTT. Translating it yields CASSLPGTGNTIYF.

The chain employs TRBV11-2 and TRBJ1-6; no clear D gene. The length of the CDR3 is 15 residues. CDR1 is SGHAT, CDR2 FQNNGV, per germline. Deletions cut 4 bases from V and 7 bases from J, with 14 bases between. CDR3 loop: CASSSEDLRNSPLHF. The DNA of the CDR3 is TGTGCCAGCAGCTCAGAGGACTTGAGGAATTCACCCCTCCACTTT.

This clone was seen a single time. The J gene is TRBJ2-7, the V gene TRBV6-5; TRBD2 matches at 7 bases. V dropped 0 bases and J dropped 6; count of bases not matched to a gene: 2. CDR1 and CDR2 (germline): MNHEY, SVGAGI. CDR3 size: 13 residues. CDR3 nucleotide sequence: TGTGCCAGCAGTTACTCTTGGGGGGGCGAGCAGTACTTC. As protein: CASSYSWGGEQYF.

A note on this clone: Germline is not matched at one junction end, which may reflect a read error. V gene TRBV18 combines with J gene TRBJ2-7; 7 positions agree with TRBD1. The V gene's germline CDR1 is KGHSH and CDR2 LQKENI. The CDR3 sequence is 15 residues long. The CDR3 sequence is CASSPPRGRSHEQYF. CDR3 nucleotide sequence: TGTGCCAGCTCACCACCGAGGGGGCGCTCCCACGAGCAGTACTTC.

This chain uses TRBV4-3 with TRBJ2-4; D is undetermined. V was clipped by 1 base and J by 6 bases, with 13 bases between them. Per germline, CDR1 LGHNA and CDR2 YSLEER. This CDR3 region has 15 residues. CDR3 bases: TGCGCCAGCAGCCAAGCGGGTGTACACGGAAACATTCAGTACTTC. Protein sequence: CASSQAGVHGNIQYF.

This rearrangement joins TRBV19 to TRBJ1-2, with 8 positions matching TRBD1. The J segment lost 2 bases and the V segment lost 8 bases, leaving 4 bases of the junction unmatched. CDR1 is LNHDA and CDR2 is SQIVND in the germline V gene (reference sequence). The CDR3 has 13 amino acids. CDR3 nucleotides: TGTGCCAGTCAGGCAGGGGGCAACTATGGCTACACCTTC. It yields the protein CASQAGGNYGYTF. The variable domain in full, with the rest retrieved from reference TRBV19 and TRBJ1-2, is DGGITQSPKYLFRKEGQNVTLSCEQNLNHDAMYWYRQDPGQGLRLIYYSQIVNDFQKGDIAEGYSVSREKKESFPLTVTSAQKNPTAFYLCASQAGGNYGYTFGSGTRLTVV.

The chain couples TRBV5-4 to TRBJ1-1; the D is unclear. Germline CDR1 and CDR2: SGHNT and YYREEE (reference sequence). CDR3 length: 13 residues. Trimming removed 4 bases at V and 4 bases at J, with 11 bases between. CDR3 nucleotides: TGTGCCAGCAGCCCTGGCCGGATCACTGAAGCTTTCTTT. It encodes CASSPGRITEAFF.

The CDR3 bases are TGTGCCAGCAGCGGGTGGACAGGGGGCAATTCACCCCTCCACTTT. It specifies CASSGWTGGNSPLHF. The chain couples TRBV7-2 to TRBJ1-6, with TRBD1 matching over 11 bases. This CDR3 has 15 residues. V was clipped by 5 bases and J by 7 bases; unmatched bases: 4. Per germline, CDR1 SGHTA and CDR2 FQGNSA.

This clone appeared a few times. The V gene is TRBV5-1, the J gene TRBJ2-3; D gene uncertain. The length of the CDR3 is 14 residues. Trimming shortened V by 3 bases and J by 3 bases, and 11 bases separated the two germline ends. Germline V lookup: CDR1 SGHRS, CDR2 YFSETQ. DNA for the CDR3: TGCGCCAGCAGCTCCGATCTAGGAACAGATACGCAGTATTTT. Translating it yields CASSSDLGTDTQYF. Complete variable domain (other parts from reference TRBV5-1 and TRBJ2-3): KAGVTQTPRYLIKTRGQQVTLSCSPISGHRSVSWYQQTPGQGLQFLFEYFSETQRNKGNFPGRFSGRQFSNSRSEMNVSTLELGDSALYLCASSSDLGTDTQYFGPGTRLTVL.

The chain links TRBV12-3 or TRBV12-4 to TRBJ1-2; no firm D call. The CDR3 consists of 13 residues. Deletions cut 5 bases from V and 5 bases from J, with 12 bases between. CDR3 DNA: TGTGCCAGCAGTCACAGCGGTAGATATGGCTACACCTTC. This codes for CASSHSGRYGYTF.

DNA for the CDR3: TGTGCCAGCAGCATAACACGTAACAGGGCCACCGGGGAGCTGTTTTTT. Translation gives CASSITRNRATGELFF. V gene TRBV7-9 combines with J gene TRBJ2-2; TRBD1 is a possible D gene (6 bases). V was shortened by 5 bases and J by 4 bases, with 17 bases between the two germline ends. CDR1 is SEHNR, CDR2 FQNEAQ, per germline (reference sequence). CDR3 length: 16 residues.

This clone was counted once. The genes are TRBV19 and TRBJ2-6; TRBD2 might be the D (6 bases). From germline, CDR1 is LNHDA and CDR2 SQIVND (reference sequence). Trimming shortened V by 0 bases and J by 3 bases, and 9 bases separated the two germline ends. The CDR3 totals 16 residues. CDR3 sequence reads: CASSIDAGNGANVLTF. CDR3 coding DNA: TGTGCCAGTAGTATAGATGCGGGAAATGGGGCCAACGTCCTGACTTTC.